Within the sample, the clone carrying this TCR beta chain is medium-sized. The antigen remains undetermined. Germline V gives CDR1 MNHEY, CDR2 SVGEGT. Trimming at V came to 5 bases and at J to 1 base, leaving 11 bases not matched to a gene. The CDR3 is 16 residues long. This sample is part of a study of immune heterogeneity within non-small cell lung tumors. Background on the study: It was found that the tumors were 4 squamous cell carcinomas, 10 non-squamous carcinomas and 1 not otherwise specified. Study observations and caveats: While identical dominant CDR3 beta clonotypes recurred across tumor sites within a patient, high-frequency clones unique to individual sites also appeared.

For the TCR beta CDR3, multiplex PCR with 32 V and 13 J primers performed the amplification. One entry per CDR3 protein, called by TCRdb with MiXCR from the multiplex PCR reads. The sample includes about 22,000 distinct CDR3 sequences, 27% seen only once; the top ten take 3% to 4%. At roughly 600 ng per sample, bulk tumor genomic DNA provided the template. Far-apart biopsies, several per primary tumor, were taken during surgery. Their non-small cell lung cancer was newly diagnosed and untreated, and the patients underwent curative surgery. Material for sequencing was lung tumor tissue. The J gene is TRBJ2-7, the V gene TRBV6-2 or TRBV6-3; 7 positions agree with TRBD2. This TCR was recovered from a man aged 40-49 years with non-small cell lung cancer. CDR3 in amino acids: CASSSQRGFISYEQYF. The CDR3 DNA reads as TGTGCCAGCAGTAGCCAGCGGGGTTTCATTTCCTACGAGCAGTACTTC.